One sample yielded the 29 T cell receptor beta chains listed below, sequenced in a study of blood T cell repertoires in COVID-19. TCRdb's copy holds only in-frame clones and misses some; the assay was immunoSEQ multiplex PCR. The sample records 150,000 to 200,000 clones, 70% to 90% being singletons. The specimen was peripheral blood. The receptors originated from a man aged 50 to 59 with active or convalescent COVID-19.

On this clone itself: Other DNA sequences from this sample encode an identical CDR3 as well. J is TRBJ2-5 and V is TRBV30; no firm D call. V was pared by 1 base and J by 5 bases, with 8 bases between. The length of the CDR3 is 12 residues. CDR1 is GTSNPN, CDR2 SVGIG, per germline (reference sequence). The CDR3: CAWSGSGETQYF. The CDR3 coding sequence is TGTGCCTGGAGTGGATCCGGGGAGACCCAGTACTTC.

The chain joins TRBV28 to TRBJ1-5, with D maybe TRBD1 (5 bases). Per germline, CDR1 MDHEN and CDR2 SYDVKM. The length of the CDR3 is 13 residues. Trimming took off 2 bases at V and 5 bases at J, with 7 bases between the two ends. The CDR3 region is CASSLGTYQPQHF. As DNA, the CDR3 is TGTGCCAGCAGTTTAGGGACTTATCAGCCCCAGCATTTT.

The chain is built from TRBV27 and TRBJ1-4; 8 bases are shared with TRBD1. The germline V gene encodes CDR1 MNHEY and CDR2 SMNVEV (reference sequence). The V and J ends lost 0 bases and 5 bases, in that order; junction bases with no gene match: 11. The length of the CDR3 is 18 residues. CDR3 in DNA: TGTGCCAGCAGTTTATCCCCCGGACAGGGCGACACGAATGAAAAACTGTTTTTT. Its protein product is CASSLSPGQGDTNEKLFF.

The V gene is TRBV27, the J gene TRBJ1-5; TRBD1 might be the D (6 bases). The CDR3 is 13 residues long. Germline V lookup: CDR1 MNHEY, CDR2 SMNVEV (reference sequence). Between the trimmed V and J ends, which lost 5 bases and 6 bases, there was a span of 11 bases. In nucleotides, the CDR3 is TGTGCCAGCAGTATGACAGGTTTTCAGCCCCAGCATTTT. Its protein product is CASSMTGFQPQHF.

With regard to this clone: Other DNA variants within this sample encode the same CDR3. The rearrangement links TRBV7-9 to TRBJ2-1, with a weak D call TRBD2 (5 bases). Germline CDR1 reads SEHNR; CDR2 reads FQNEAQ (reference sequence). V dropped 0 bases and J dropped 4 bases, with 10 bases sitting between them. This CDR3 spans 15 amino acids. CDR3 coding DNA: TGTGCCAGCAGCTTAGCGGGAGCGAGTTACAATGAGCAGTTCTTC. It codes for CASSLAGASYNEQFF.

V usage is TRBV30 and J usage is TRBJ1-5; D not resolved. Trimming took 4 bases from V and 6 from J, leaving 13 bases between them. Germline assignment: CDR1 GTSNPN and CDR2 SVGIG (reference sequence). The CDR3 runs to 13 residues. The CDR3 DNA sequence: TGTGCCTGGACGGCGGGGAGTGGTCAGCCCCAGCATTTT. As protein: CAWTAGSGQPQHF.

The chain carries TRBV5-6 and TRBJ1-2; D is unresolved. The V and J ends lost 0 bases and 5 bases respectively, with 11 bases between them. This CDR3 is built from 14 residues. Germline loops: CDR1 SGHDT, CDR2 YYEEEE. CDR3 coding DNA: TGTGCCAGCAGCTTGGGGCAGATAAAATATGGCTACACCTTC. Protein product: CASSLGQIKYGYTF.

This clone was seen just once. As DNA, the CDR3 is TGTGCCAGTATCGCCCCGAGGGGCAGGCCCGAGGGGGACACTGAAGCTTTCTTT. This translates into CASIAPRGRPEGDTEAFF. The J gene is TRBJ1-1, the V gene TRBV19, with a possible D match to TRBD1 (6 bases). The CDR3 length is 18 residues. Germline CDR1 reads LNHDA; CDR2 reads SQIVND (reference sequence). The V and J ends lost 7 bases and 3 bases respectively, with 27 bases between them.

This chain connects TRBV11-1 to TRBJ2-1, with 9 bases identical to TRBD2. CDR3 length: 15 amino acids. After removal of 6 bases from V and 4 bases from J, the junction contained 7 bases not matched to a gene. Germline lookup yields CDR1 SGHAT and CDR2 FQDESV (reference sequence). Here the CDR3 reads CASRRSSGSYNEQFF. The DNA of the CDR3 is TGTGCCAGCAGGCGTAGTAGCGGGAGTTACAATGAGCAGTTCTTC.

The V gene is TRBV3-1 (or the pseudogene TRBV3-2), the J gene TRBJ1-2; D may be TRBD1 (6 bases). The CDR3 has 16 residues. The germline V gene has CDR1 LGHDT and CDR2 YNNKEL (reference sequence). V lost 4 bases and J 4 bases, leaving 19 bases between the germline ends. The CDR3, as DNA: TGTGCCAGCAGCCGGATTAGAACAGGGAAGATCTATGGCTACACCTTC. Its protein product is CASSRIRTGKIYGYTF.

V and J are TRBV11-3 and TRBJ2-7; D is ambiguous. CDR1 and CDR2 from the germline V gene are SGHNT and YENEEA. The V gene lost 0 bases and the J gene lost 7 bases, with 7 bases spanning the gap. The CDR3 spans 12 residues. The CDR3 nucleotides are TGTGCCAGCAGCTTAGATATGAGTGAGCAGTACTTC. Its protein product is CASSLDMSEQYF.

The rearrangement uses TRBV24-1 and TRBJ2-1; perhaps TRBD1 as D (5 bases). CDR3 size: 15 residues. V shed 9 bases and J shed 4 bases, with 18 bases lying between them. Germline V gives CDR1 KGHDR, CDR2 SFDVKD. This CDR3 is CATGPQGSLYNEQFF. As DNA, the CDR3 is TGTGCCACCGGCCCCCAGGGAAGTCTTTACAATGAGCAGTTCTTC.

The rearrangement joins TRBV4-3 to TRBJ2-3, with D unclear. Germline CDR1 reads LGHNA; CDR2 reads YSLEER. V gave up 0 bases and J gave up 3 bases, with 7 bases separating them. The CDR3 extends over 14 amino acids. The CDR3 is CASSQETETDTQYF. The CDR3 coding sequence is TGCGCCAGCAGCCAAGAAACAGAGACAGATACGCAGTATTTT.

The chain links TRBV7-6 to TRBJ1-3; 7 bases are a match to TRBD1. CDR1 and CDR2 (germline): SGHVS, FNYEAQ. The junction had 2 bases not matched to a gene; V was cut back by 0 bases and J by 3 bases. The CDR3 has 15 amino acids. In DNA form, the CDR3 reads TGTGCCAGCAGCTTAGCTGGGACAGTTGGAAACACCATATATTTT. Translation: CASSLAGTVGNTIYF.

Concerning this clone: Other DNA sequences within the sample encode an identical CDR3. The rearrangement uses TRBV3-1 (or the pseudogene TRBV3-2) and TRBJ1-5, with no clear D. Trimming took off 0 bases at V and 4 bases at J, with 7 bases between the two ends. CDR1 and CDR2 (germline): LGHDT, YNNKEL (reference sequence). The CDR3 loop spans 14 amino acids. Written as DNA, the CDR3 is TGTGCCAGCAGCCAAGATACGGGGAATCAGCCCCAGCATTTT. Its protein is CASSQDTGNQPQHF.

The chain employs TRBV4-2 and TRBJ1-1; 8 bases agree with TRBD1. The V gene end was trimmed by 1 base and the J gene end by 4 bases; junction bases not matched to a gene: 5. The CDR3 consists of 15 residues. Germline V gives CDR1 LGHNA, CDR2 YNFKEQ. The CDR3 DNA is TGTGCCAGCAGCCAAGTACAGGGGGGTGTCACTGAAGCTTTCTTT. This encodes CASSQVQGGVTEAFF.

With regard to this clone: Other DNA sequences in this specimen translate into the identical CDR3. The genes are TRBV27 and TRBJ1-6; D is possibly TRBD1 (6 bases). V was shortened by 3 bases and J by 7 bases, with 16 bases between the two germline ends. Germline CDR1 is MNHEY and CDR2 is SMNVEV (reference sequence). The length of the CDR3 is 16 residues. CDR3: CASSLRDRPFNSPLHF. CDR3 bases: TGTGCCAGCAGTTTGCGAGACAGGCCTTTCAATTCACCCCTCCACTTT.

The chain has TRBV6-5 and TRBJ1-1, with TRBD1 matching over 7 bases. Trimming took 7 bases from V and 4 from J; bases not matched to a gene: 3. Germline V gene lookup returns CDR1 MNHEY and CDR2 SVGAGI. The CDR3 covers 12 residues. Written as DNA, the CDR3 is TGTGCCAGCAATCAGGGGGGCACTGAAGCTTTCTTT. Residues: CASNQGGTEAFF.

This chain links TRBV2 with TRBJ2-3; 7 positions match TRBD2. The CDR3 runs to 15 residues. Germline V gene lookup returns CDR1 SNHLY and CDR2 FYNNEI. Trimming at V came to 4 bases and at J to 0 bases, leaving 4 bases not matched to a gene. The DNA of the CDR3 is TGTGCCAGCAGTGTTACGGGGGGAAGCACAGATACGCAGTATTTT. This translates into CASSVTGGSTDTQYF. The complete variable domain, with remaining parts taken from reference TRBV2 and TRBJ2-3, reads EPEVTQTPSHQVTQMGQEVILRCVPISNHLYFYWYRQILGQKVEFLVSFYNNEISEKSEIFDDQFSVERPDGSNFTLKIRSTKLEDSAMYFCASSVTGGSTDTQYFGPGTRLTVL.

V and J are TRBV6-6 and TRBJ1-5, with D possibly matching TRBD1 (6 bases). The CDR3 is 18 residues long. The V end lost 6 bases, the J end lost 0 bases, and 21 bases lay between the germline ends. Germline loops: CDR1 MNHNY, CDR2 SVGAGI (reference sequence). The CDR3 nucleotides read TGTGCCAGCAGCCGATATCCGGGACACCATAATAGCAATCAGCCCCAGCATTTT. Its translation: CASSRYPGHHNSNQPQHF.

This sequence joins TRBV29-1 and TRBJ1-5, with D perhaps TRBD1 (5 bases). The CDR3 extends over 15 amino acids. The germline gives CDR1 SQVTM, CDR2 ANQGSEA. Between the trimmed V and J ends, which lost 5 bases and 2 bases, there was a span of 16 bases. The DNA of the CDR3 is TGCAGCGTTTGGGACGGGGGACCGGGCAATCAGCCCCAGCATTTT. Translation gives CSVWDGGPGNQPQHF.

The rearrangement uses TRBV4-2 and TRBJ2-5; 14 bases line up with TRBD2. CDR3 size: 18 residues. Germline V CDR1 and CDR2: LGHNA, YNFKEQ. Trimming removed 0 bases from V and 2 bases from J; junction bases left unmatched: 5. CDR3: CASSQDYGTSGSQETQYF. CDR3 DNA sequence: TGTGCCAGCAGCCAAGACTACGGGACTAGCGGGAGTCAAGAGACCCAGTACTTC.

V usage is TRBV28 and J usage is TRBJ1-5, with D possibly TRBD1 on 5 matching bases. The V end lost 6 bases, the J end lost 8 bases, and 11 bases lay between the germline ends. Germline V gives CDR1 MDHEN, CDR2 SYDVKM. This CDR3 has 12 amino acids. The CDR3 DNA is TGTGCCAGCAGACTCCCGACAGAGCCCCAGCATTTT. It is translated as CASRLPTEPQHF.

The chain is built from TRBV7-2 and TRBJ2-2, with D unclear. The CDR3 has 12 amino acids. The germline V and J ends were trimmed by 0 bases and 8 bases, with 4 bases remaining between them. Germline V CDR1 and CDR2: SGHTA, FQGNSA. The CDR3 protein is CASSLAPGELFF. Written as DNA, the CDR3 is TGTGCCAGCAGCTTAGCTCCAGGGGAGCTGTTTTTT.

J is TRBJ2-5 and V is TRBV6-5, with 7 positions matching TRBD1. Germline CDR1 and CDR2: MNHEY and SVGAGI. The V segment lost 7 bases and the J segment 0 bases; nucleotides outside the gene matches: 8. The CDR3 sequence is 15 residues long. The CDR3 sequence is CASKSGQTYQETQYF. The CDR3 bases are TGTGCCAGCAAATCGGGACAGACGTACCAAGAGACCCAGTACTTC.

This clone was picked up one time. The genes are TRBV4-3 and TRBJ2-1; tentatively, D is TRBD2 (6 bases). This CDR3 is 13 amino acids long. V shed 4 bases and J shed 4 bases, with 8 bases lying between them. The V gene's germline CDR1 is LGHNA and CDR2 YSLEER. The DNA for the CDR3 is TGCGCCAGCAGCCGCGGGAAATACAATGAGCAGTTCTTC. Its protein product is CASSRGKYNEQFF.

The rearrangement joins TRBV29-1 to TRBJ1-2; no clear D. This CDR3 region has 11 residues. With 2 bases removed from V and 8 bases from J, the gap between germline ends came to 9 bases. Germline V gene data show CDR1 as SQVTM and CDR2 as ANQGSEA. The CDR3 spells CSVEKIGGYTF. DNA of the CDR3: TGCAGCGTTGAAAAGATCGGGGGCTACACCTTC.

This chain joins TRBV19 and TRBJ1-5, with D perhaps TRBD1 (6 bases). The CDR3 has 12 amino acids. Trimming pared 3 bases from V and 6 bases from J, leaving 6 bases between. Germline V gives CDR1 LNHDA, CDR2 SQIVND (reference sequence). This CDR3 is CASSIRGQPQHF. The CDR3, as DNA: TGTGCCAGTAGTATCAGGGGTCAGCCCCAGCATTTT.

The sample holds one count of this clone. As DNA, the CDR3 is TGTGCCACCCGACCCGGGACTAGCGGGAAGGGAAACATTCAGTACTTC. Its translation is CATRPGTSGKGNIQYF. The chain couples TRBV19 to TRBJ2-4; TRBD2 aligns across 13 bases. This CDR3 region has 16 residues. J gave up 6 bases and V 10 bases, and 12 bases lay outside the gene matches. Germline CDR1 LNHDA, CDR2 SQIVND (reference sequence).